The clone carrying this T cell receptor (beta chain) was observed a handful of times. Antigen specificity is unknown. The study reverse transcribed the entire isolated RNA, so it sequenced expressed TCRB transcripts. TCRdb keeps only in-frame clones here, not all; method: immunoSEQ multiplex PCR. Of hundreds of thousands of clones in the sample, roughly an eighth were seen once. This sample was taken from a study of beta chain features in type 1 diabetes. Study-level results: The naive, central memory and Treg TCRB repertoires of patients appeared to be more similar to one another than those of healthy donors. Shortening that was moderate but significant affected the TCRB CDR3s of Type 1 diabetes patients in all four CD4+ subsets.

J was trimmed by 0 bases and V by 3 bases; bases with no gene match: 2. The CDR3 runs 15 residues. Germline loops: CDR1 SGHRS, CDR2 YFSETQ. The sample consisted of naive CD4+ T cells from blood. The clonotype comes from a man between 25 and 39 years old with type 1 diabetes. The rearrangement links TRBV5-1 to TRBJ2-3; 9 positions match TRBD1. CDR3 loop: CASSSTGGSTDTQYF. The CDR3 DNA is TGCGCCAGCAGCTCGACAGGGGGTAGCACAGATACGCAGTATTTT. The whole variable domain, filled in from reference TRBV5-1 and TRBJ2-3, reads KAGVTQTPRYLIKTRGQQVTLSCSPISGHRSVSWYQQTPGQGLQFLFEYFSETQRNKGNFPGRFSGRQFSNSRSEMNVSTLELGDSALYLCASSSTGGSTDTQYFGPGTRLTVL.